These 32 T cell receptor beta chains were all obtained from the same sample, sequenced in a study of tumor-infiltrating lymphocytes in primary liver carcinoma. The 20-30 mg bulk tissue piece was not sorted before simultaneous RNA and DNA extraction. The investigators made TCR beta cDNA from approximately 510 ng total RNA, using a constant-region primer. Three nested multiplex PCR rounds of slightly modified ARM-PCR generated TCR beta libraries. PCR rounds one and two used TRBV1-TRBV30 forward primers with a C-beta reverse primer for around 11 cycles each. TCRdb reprocessed the multiplex PCR reads via MiXCR and lists one record per CDR3 protein. In the table there are about 190,000 distinct CDR3 sequences, just under 85% of which are singletons. The sample consisted of tumor tissue from primary liver carcinoma. The receptors derive from a man between 40 and 49 years old with primary liver carcinoma and hepatitis B virus infection.

Written as DNA, the CDR3 is TGTGCCAACTGCTTAGCAGTCGGCGAGCAGTACTTC. It translates to CANCLAVGEQYF. V usage is TRBV11-2 and J usage is TRBJ2-7, with D unclear. Trimming cost V 10 bases and J 6 bases, with 16 bases left between them. Germline CDR1 SGHAT, CDR2 FQNNGV. The CDR3 runs 12 residues. Together with reference TRBV11-2 and TRBJ2-7, the CDR3 gives the full variable domain: EAGVAQSPRYKIIEKRQSVAFWCNPISGHATLYWYQQILGQGPKLLIQFQNNGVVDDSQLPKDRFSAERLKGVDSTLKIQPAKLEDSAVYLCANCLAVGEQYFGPGTRLTVT.

On this clonotype itself: Compared with germline, one end of the junction differs, possibly owing to a read error. The rearrangement joins TRBV5-4 to TRBJ2-3; 13 bases fit TRBD2. Germline values: CDR1 SGHNT, CDR2 YYREEE (reference sequence). The CDR3 has 18 residues. Written as DNA, the CDR3 is TGTGTCAGCAGCCTAGGGACTAGCGGGATTCCTAGCACAGATACGCAGTATTTT. Protein product: CVSSLGTSGIPSTDTQYF.

This clonotype was detected a few times. CDR3 residues: CTTPDSQAYEQYF. The CDR3 DNA follows: TGTACCACCCCGGACAGCCAAGCCTACGAGCAGTACTTC. This rearrangement joins TRBV10-3 to TRBJ2-7, with TRBD1 as a possible D gene (6 bases). Germline values: CDR1 ENHRY, CDR2 SYGVKD. This CDR3 region has 13 residues.

As for this clonotype: An end of the junction does not agree with germline; a read error may underlie this. This chain joins TRBV4-1 and TRBJ2-5, with D unresolved. The CDR3 runs 12 residues. Germline CDR1 and CDR2: MGHRA and YSYEKL. CDR3 residues: CASSPKQETQYF. The CDR3 bases are TGCGCTAGCAGTCCCAAACAAGAGACCCAGTACTTC.

Turning to this clonotype: An end of the junction does not agree with germline; a read error may underlie this. CDR3 nucleotides: TGTGCCAGCAGTTTATTAGTCGGCAGGGACACCGTGGAGCTGTTTTTT. Translating it yields CASSLLVGRDTVELFF. This chain links TRBV12-3 or TRBV12-4 with TRBJ2-2, with a tentative D call TRBD1 (6 bases). The CDR3 loop spans 16 amino acids.

The rearrangement uses TRBV6-1 and TRBJ1-2, with unresolved D. Germline CDR1 reads MNHNS; CDR2 reads SASEGT. The CDR3 runs to 13 residues. Trimming removed 2 bases from V and 5 bases from J, with 9 bases in between. The CDR3 nucleotides read TGTGCCAGCAGTGAACAAGGGCTTTATGGCTACACCTTC. Protein: CASSEQGLYGYTF.

This clonotype appeared a single time. At one end the junction does not follow the germline gene, possibly because of a read error. The V and J genes are TRBV4-3 and TRBJ2-7, with D perhaps TRBD2 (7 bases). This CDR3 region has 12 residues. The V gene's germline CDR1 is LGHNA and CDR2 YSLEER. In DNA, the CDR3 is TGCGCCAGCAGCCAGGGAGGGGGAGATCTGTATTTC. Translation gives CASSQGGGDLYF.

This chain connects TRBV6-5 to TRBJ2-1; D is unresolved. Germline CDR1 MNHEY, CDR2 SVGAGI. There are 14 residues in the CDR3. Between the trimmed V and J ends, which lost 6 bases and 9 bases, there was a span of 18 bases. CDR3 DNA sequence: TGTGCCAGCAGCTCTCGACCCAGCTTTGGTGAGCAGTTCTTC. Amino acid sequence: CASSSRPSFGEQFF.

Remarks on this clonotype: The junction and the germline gene differ at one end; a read error may be behind it. V and J are TRBV4-3 and TRBJ2-7, with D perhaps matching TRBD2 (5 bases). The CDR3 runs 16 residues. Per the germline V gene, CDR1 is LGHNA and CDR2 is YSLEER. The CDR3 sequence is CASSQDWRSPSYGQYF. CDR3 coding DNA: TGCGCCAGCAGCCAAGATTGGAGGTCCCCCTCCTACGGGCAGTATTTC.

This chain uses TRBV6-6 with TRBJ1-1; maybe TRBD1 (5 bases). Germline assignment: CDR1 MNHNY and CDR2 SVGAGI (reference sequence). CDR3 size: 12 residues. V lost 10 bases and J 3 bases, leaving 12 bases between the germline ends. Here the CDR3 reads CANNQTDTEAFF. The CDR3 nucleotides are TGTGCCAACAACCAGACAGACACTGAAGCTTTCTTT.

This clonotype showed up many times. This chain links TRBV30 with TRBJ2-2, with 11 bases matching TRBD1. The J segment lost 4 bases and the V segment lost 1 base, leaving 2 bases of the junction unmatched. Per the germline V gene, CDR1 is GTSNPN and CDR2 is SVGIG (reference sequence). The CDR3 covers 15 residues. CDR3 DNA sequence: TGTGCCTGGAGTGGGGGACAGGGGGGCACCGGGGAGCTGTTTTTT. Protein product: CAWSGGQGGTGELFF.

For this clonotype: The junction and the germline gene differ at one end; a read error may be behind it. CDR3 sequence reads: CASSAVAGWVNSEQFF. In nucleotides, the CDR3 is TGTGCCAGTAGTGCCGTAGCGGGATGGGTAAACAGTGAGCAATTCTTC. This rearrangement joins TRBV14 to TRBJ2-1; 8 positions agree with TRBD2. The CDR3 length is 16 residues. Germline loops: CDR1 SGHDN, CDR2 FVKESK. Drawing the rest from reference TRBV14 and TRBJ2-1, the complete variable domain is EAGVTQFPSHSVIEKGQTVTLRCDPISGHDNLYWYRRVMGKEIKFLLHFVKESKQDESGMPNNRFLAERTGGTYSTLKVQPAELEDSGVYFCASSAVAGWVNSEQFFGPGTRLTVL.

With regard to this clonotype: This CDR3 is missing its conserved last phenylalanine or tryptophan, likely due to a read error. The genes are TRBV5-4 and TRBJ2-7; TRBD1 matches 11 bases. CDR1 is SGHNT and CDR2 is YYREEE in the germline V gene (reference sequence). The CDR3 contains 16 residues. This CDR3 is CAISAAFGTGGYEQYY. The CDR3 DNA reads as TGTGCCATCAGCGCGGCGTTCGGGACAGGGGGCTACGAGCAGTACTAC.

To note about this clonotype: The conserved closing phenylalanine or tryptophan is absent in this CDR3, likely reflecting a read error. The CDR3 DNA is TGTGCCAGCAGCTTAGAACAGGGGGTCGGGCAGTTCTTG. Translated: CASSLEQGVGQFL. V usage is TRBV7-3 and J usage is TRBJ2-1; TRBD1 aligns across 8 bases. Germline lookup yields CDR1 SGHTA and CDR2 FQGTGA. The V and J ends lost 2 bases and 12 bases, in that order; junction bases with no gene match: 6. CDR3 size: 13 residues.

About this clonotype: A much larger clone is a single base away; this may be a read error. The chain links TRBV6-4 to TRBJ1-1; D is unclear. Per germline, CDR1 MRHNA and CDR2 SNTAGT. Trimming stripped 4 bases from V and 0 bases from J, with 6 bases between. The CDR3 runs 13 residues. Here the CDR3 reads CASSVGMNTEAFF. CDR3 sequence (DNA): TGTGCCAGCAGTGTCGGGATGAACACTGAAGCTTTCTTT.

The chain couples TRBV11-1 to TRBJ2-3; no firm D call. The CDR3 totals 19 residues. Germline CDR1 is SGHAT and CDR2 is FQDESV (reference sequence). The CDR3 DNA is TGTGCGAGCTGCTCTTGGGGAAGCTCTGTTGGAGCCCGCACAGATACGCAGTATTTT. It is translated as CASCSWGSSVGARTDTQYF.

This clonotype was observed a single time. The missing conserved phenylalanine or tryptophan at the end of this CDR3 makes a read error likely. The CDR3 DNA is TGTACCAACAGTTTGGTGCAGGGGGAGACCCAGTACTCC. It encodes CTNSLVQGETQYS. V usage is TRBV12-3 or TRBV12-4 and J usage is TRBJ2-5; weak D call: TRBD1 (6 bases). The CDR3 is 13 residues long.

A word on this clonotype: One end of the junction fails to match germline, which may point to a read error. The CDR3 reads CTSSELAGMNDQFF. Written as DNA, the CDR3 is TGTACCAGCAGTGAACTAGCGGGTATGAATGATCAGTTCTTC. The chain is built from TRBV6-1 and TRBJ2-1; TRBD2 agrees at 9 bases. The germline V gene has CDR1 MNHNS and CDR2 SASEGT. The CDR3 is 14 residues long.

As regards this clonotype: One end of the junction varies from germline; a read error may be responsible. The rearrangement joins TRBV7-9 to TRBJ1-6; 7 bases map to TRBD1. CDR1 and CDR2 (germline): SEHNR, FQNEAQ (reference sequence). The CDR3 extends over 14 amino acids. Here the CDR3 reads CASSSQGGDLPLHF. The DNA for the CDR3 is TGTGCCAGCAGCTCTCAGGGGGGTGATTTACCCCTTCACTTT.

About this clonotype itself: A much larger clone lies one base from this, so it may be a read error. The J gene is TRBJ2-1, the V gene TRBV6-5; 7 nucleotides line up with TRBD2. The germline CDR1 and CDR2 sequences are MNHEY and SVGAGI. Unmatched junction bases numbered 10, after V lost 5 bases and J lost 0 bases. This CDR3 is built from 17 residues. CDR3 coding DNA: TGTGCCAGCAGTCCCGCTCGGGAGGTTAGCTCCTACAATGAGCAGTTCTTC. Amino acid sequence: CASSPAREVSSYNEQFF.

This chain links TRBV11-2 with TRBJ2-5, with a possible D match to TRBD2 (6 bases). The CDR3 sequence is 14 residues long. Germline CDR1 is SGHAT and CDR2 is FQNNGV. V dropped 4 bases and J dropped 11 bases, with 20 bases sitting between them. DNA of the CDR3: TGTGCCAGCAGCTCAGCTAGCGAGAGTAGGGCTCAGTACTTC. Its translation: CASSSASESRAQYF.

To note about this clonotype: The CDR3 end shows no conserved phenylalanine or tryptophan, and so a read error is likely. The rearrangement joins TRBV29-1 to TRBJ2-2; D may correspond to TRBD1 or TRBD2 (5 bases each). This CDR3 is built from 14 residues. CDR1 is SQVTM and CDR2 is ANQGSEA in the germline V gene. The CDR3 DNA is TGCAGTGTCCTCGGTCCGGGACCCACCGCGGAGCTGTTTTGT. Translated: CSVLGPGPTAELFC.

V usage is TRBV14 and J usage is TRBJ2-1; TRBD1 agrees at 8 bases. Per germline, CDR1 SGHDN and CDR2 FVKESK. This CDR3 region has 17 residues. V lost 0 bases to trimming and J lost 7 bases; unmatched junction nucleotides: 11. CDR3 in DNA: TGTGCCAGCAGCCAAGAGGGTCATGGGACAGGATATAATGAGCAGTTCTTC. Translated, it gives CASSQEGHGTGYNEQFF.

This clonotype was detected a few times. This chain uses TRBV29-1 with TRBJ2-3; 10 nucleotides agree with TRBD1. CDR3 length equals 14 residues. Germline CDR1 reads SQVTM; CDR2 reads ANQGSEA. Unmatched junction bases numbered 16, after V lost 5 bases and J lost 14 bases. The CDR3 coding sequence is TGCAGCGTTCCCGGGACAGGGGCGTCAGATACACGGTATTTT. This sequence encodes CSVPGTGASDTRYF.

In the case of this clonotype: The CDR3 carries no conserved terminal phenylalanine or tryptophan, so it likely arises from a read error. The DNA is left out, because the CDR3 cannot be placed on it with certainty; the CDR3 is given as TCRdb lists it. This sequence joins TRBV4-1 and TRBJ2-1; the DNA was not used to check the table's D call, TRBD2. Germline V gives CDR1 MGHRA, CDR2 YSYEKL. The CDR3 has 15 residues if both end residues are counted. CDR3 residues: CASSQEEGLPNSSFL.

This clonotype was picked up many times. V gene TRBV13 combines with J gene TRBJ2-7; 11 positions agree with TRBD1. Germline CDR1 reads PRHDT; CDR2 reads FYEKMQ (reference sequence). V trimming: 2 bases; J trimming: 0 bases; junction bases outside the gene matches: 3. The CDR3 spans 16 residues. The CDR3 DNA sequence: TGTGCCAGCAGCTTACGTGGGACAGGGGGCTCCTACGAGCAGTACTTC. Translating gives CASSLRGTGGSYEQYF.

Remarks on this clonotype: One junction end does not reproduce the germline sequence, and a read error may be involved. V gene TRBV29-1 combines with J gene TRBJ1-1, with 9 bases aligning to TRBD1. The CDR3 has 12 amino acids. Germline CDR1 is SQVTM and CDR2 is ANQGSEA. The CDR3 DNA is TGCAACGCCATAGGACAGGGGACTGAGGCTTTCTTT. Translation gives CNAIGQGTEAFF.

This clonotype was recorded once. The junction shows a germline mismatch at one end, possibly a read error. The J gene is TRBJ2-5, the V gene TRBV6-2 or TRBV6-3; TRBD2 matches at 9 bases. The CDR3 runs 15 residues. Germline-derived CDR1 and CDR2 are MNHEY and SVGEGT. The CDR3, as DNA: TGTGCCAGCAGTTACTCGTCTAGCGGGATTGAGACCCAATACTTC. This codes for CASSYSSSGIETQYF.

The chain has TRBV11-2 and TRBJ2-1, with D uncertain. V gave up 7 bases and J gave up 5 bases, with 18 bases separating them. The V gene's germline CDR1 is SGHAT and CDR2 FQNNGV. There are 15 residues in the CDR3. The DNA of the CDR3 is TGTGCCAGCAATTTTAGCTGGCCACTCGACAATGAGCAGTTCTTC. This encodes CASNFSWPLDNEQFF.

Regarding this clonotype: A read error may account for a junction end that differs from germline. This chain joins TRBV10-1 and TRBJ2-1; the D gene is possibly TRBD1 (5 bases). The germline CDR1 and CDR2 sequences are WNHNN and SYGVQD (reference sequence). CDR3 length: 15 amino acids. The CDR3 coding sequence is TGCGCCAGGAGTGACCAGAGCAGGGATGGAAATGAGCAGTTCTTC. It translates to CARSDQSRDGNEQFF.

Regarding this clonotype: Relative to the germline gene, one junction end is altered; a read error may explain this. The chain joins TRBV6-2 or TRBV6-3 to TRBJ2-1; 9 bases map to TRBD1. Germline V gene data show CDR1 as MNHEY and CDR2 as SVGEGT. The CDR3 covers 16 residues. CDR3 residues: CASSSPGQGTYNEHFF. CDR3 sequence (DNA): TGTGCCAGTAGCTCCCCGGGACAGGGTACCTACAATGAGCACTTCTTC.

This clonotype was observed a single time. The rearrangement uses TRBV12-3 or TRBV12-4 and TRBJ2-3; TRBD2 matches at 7 bases. V lost 2 bases to trimming and J lost 8 bases; unmatched junction nucleotides: 7. The CDR3 has 14 amino acids. The CDR3 loop is CASSLSGTKGTQYF. CDR3 in DNA: TGTGCCAGCAGTTTAAGCGGGACTAAGGGTACGCAGTATTTT.